Shown below are 25 T cell receptor beta chains from a single sample sequenced in a study of cytotoxic CD8 clonotypes in ibrutinib-treated CLL. Sequencing used immunoSEQ multiplex PCR; TCRdb keeps in-frame clones, though not all of them. Of about 68,000 clones in the sample, more than 60% were seen once. The source material was PBMCs, sampled after 12 months of ibrutinib treatment. The source of these receptors is a human donor with chronic lymphocytic leukemia.

J is TRBJ2-1 and V is TRBV5-4, with 15 bases lining up with TRBD2. V lost 2 bases to trimming and J lost 2 bases; unmatched junction nucleotides: 11. CDR1 and CDR2 from the germline V gene are SGHNT and YYREEE (reference sequence). The CDR3 covers 20 residues. The CDR3 loop reads CASSFDGLAGGILAYNEQFF. The CDR3, as DNA: TGTGCCAGCAGCTTTGACGGACTAGCGGGGGGGATTCTTGCCTACAATGAGCAGTTCTTC.

The chain couples TRBV18 to TRBJ2-1; TRBD1 agrees at 9 bases. With V trimmed by 5 bases and J by 9 bases, 14 bases remained unmatched. This CDR3 is built from 16 residues. The germline gives CDR1 KGHSH, CDR2 LQKENI. The DNA of the CDR3 is TGTGCCAGCTCAGCCCTCACAGGGGGCGAAATGGGTGAGCAGTTCTTC. This translates into CASSALTGGEMGEQFF.

V and J are TRBV7-2 and TRBJ1-1; 8 positions agree with TRBD1. This CDR3 comprises 18 residues. J lost 1 base, V lost 3 bases, and 13 bases had no gene match. Per the germline V gene, CDR1 is SGHTA and CDR2 is FQGNSA. The CDR3 here is CASSLSGSGDRKNTEAFF. CDR3 sequence (DNA): TGTGCCAGCAGCTTGTCAGGAAGCGGGGACAGGAAGAACACTGAAGCTTTCTTT.

The chain couples TRBV6-5 to TRBJ2-1; possible D gene TRBD2, 6 bases. This CDR3 contains 16 residues. Germline V gives CDR1 MNHEY, CDR2 SVGAGI. The germline V and J ends were trimmed by 2 bases and 0 bases, with 11 bases remaining between them. The CDR3 nucleotides are TGTGCCAGCAGTTACATCGACGGGAGCTCCTACAATGAGCAGTTCTTC. Protein product: CASSYIDGSSYNEQFF.

The CDR3 region is CASSLSDSGANVLTF. Written as DNA, the CDR3 is TGTGCCAGCAGCTTAAGTGACTCTGGGGCCAACGTCCTGACTTTC. The J gene is TRBJ2-6, the V gene TRBV7-8; D gene ambiguous. From germline, CDR1 is SGHVS and CDR2 FQNEAQ. Trimming pared 2 bases from V and 0 bases from J, leaving 5 bases between. The CDR3 extends over 15 amino acids.

This clone was seen more than once but under ten times. J is TRBJ1-1 and V is TRBV5-1; 8 bases match TRBD1. CDR1 SGHRS and CDR2 YFSETQ come from the germline V gene. V shed 0 bases and J 9 bases; nucleotides not matched to a gene: 7. The CDR3 is 14 amino acids. CDR3 sequence (DNA): TGCGCCAGCAGCTTGGAAGACAGGGGAGGCCAAGCTTTCTTT. It translates to CASSLEDRGGQAFF.

J is TRBJ1-1 and V is TRBV10-3; D uncertain. Trimming removed 2 bases at V and 1 base at J, with 5 bases between. Per germline, CDR1 ENHRY and CDR2 SYGVKD. This CDR3 has 13 residues. The CDR3 here is CAISEVRNTEAFF. CDR3 DNA: TGTGCCATCAGTGAGGTCAGGAACACTGAAGCTTTCTTT.

The rearrangement links TRBV18 to TRBJ1-2, with a weak D call TRBD1 (5 bases). Trimming removed 3 bases at V and 0 bases at J, with 14 bases between. CDR3 size: 16 residues. Germline V lookup: CDR1 KGHSH, CDR2 LQKENI. CDR3 nucleotides: TGTGCCAGCTCACCTAAGGGTGGGGGAACTAACTATGGCTACACCTTC. Its translation: CASSPKGGGTNYGYTF.

V is TRBV9 and J is TRBJ1-1, with TRBD1 as a possible D gene (6 bases). The germline V gene has CDR1 SGDLS and CDR2 YYNGEE. V lost 4 bases to trimming and J lost 2 bases, with 9 bases between them. The CDR3 covers 13 residues. CDR3 amino acids: CASSKGDNTEAFF. DNA of the CDR3: TGTGCCAGCAGCAAGGGGGATAACACTGAAGCTTTCTTT. Variable domain in full (rest from reference TRBV9 and TRBJ1-1): DSGVTQTPKHLITATGQRVTLRCSPRSGDLSVYWYQQSLDQGLQFLIQYYNGEERAKGNILERFSAQQFPDLHSELNLSSLELGDSALYFCASSKGDNTEAFFGQGTRLTVV.

This clone was seen a few times. CDR3 residues: CASSTRGGGNQPQHF. The CDR3 bases are TGTGCCAGCAGTACCAGGGGCGGGGGCAATCAGCCCCAGCATTTT. The chain is built from TRBV28 and TRBJ1-5; D may be TRBD1 (6 bases). CDR1 is MDHEN, CDR2 SYDVKM, per germline. This CDR3 comprises 15 residues. V gave up 5 bases and J gave up 2 bases, with 13 bases separating them.

The rearrangement joins TRBV5-1 to TRBJ2-3; 13 bases match TRBD2. This CDR3 has 16 residues. V gave up 3 bases and J gave up 3 bases; unmatched junction bases: 4. Germline CDR1 SGHRS, CDR2 YFSETQ. The CDR3 sequence: CASSSRLAGGTDTQYF. CDR3 nucleotides: TGCGCCAGCAGCTCCCGACTAGCGGGGGGAACAGATACGCAGTATTTT.

J is TRBJ2-7 and V is TRBV5-6; maybe TRBD2 (6 bases). Germline values: CDR1 SGHDT, CDR2 YYEEEE. The ends were cut back, 7 bases at V and 7 bases at J, with 18 bases in the middle. This CDR3 has 13 residues. The CDR3 sequence is CASLEEGVWEQYF. DNA for the CDR3: TGTGCCAGCTTAGAGGAGGGTGTCTGGGAGCAGTACTTC.

The V and J genes are TRBV11-2 and TRBJ1-6; D is possibly TRBD1 (5 bases). This CDR3 region has 17 residues. Per germline, CDR1 SGHAT and CDR2 FQNNGV. Trimming removed 5 bases from V and 2 bases from J, with 16 bases in between. In DNA form, the CDR3 reads TGTGCCAGCAGCACGAGACGGGGGGGTGCCTATAATTCACCCCTCCACTTT. Protein sequence: CASSTRRGGAYNSPLHF.

The chain links TRBV10-3 to TRBJ2-7; a weak D match, TRBD2 (6 bases). Germline V gene lookup returns CDR1 ENHRY and CDR2 SYGVKD. V was trimmed by 6 bases and J by 2 bases, leaving 17 bases between them. The CDR3 covers 15 residues. The CDR3, as DNA: TGTGCCATCAGAGGGACGGGAGAGGGTCCCTACGAGCAGTACTTC. Amino acids: CAIRGTGEGPYEQYF.

The chain combines TRBV2 with TRBJ2-7; TRBD2 might be the D (5 bases). Germline V gene data show CDR1 as SNHLY and CDR2 as FYNNEI. Trimming left V 6 bases short and J 2 bases short, with 20 bases between. This CDR3 has 16 residues. The CDR3: CASSPAAASPPYEQYF. CDR3 DNA: TGTGCCAGCAGCCCCGCGGCGGCTAGCCCTCCCTACGAGCAGTACTTC.

The V and J genes are TRBV15 and TRBJ1-2; 8 bases match TRBD1. This CDR3 spans 15 amino acids. Germline loops: CDR1 LNHNV, CDR2 YYDKDF (reference sequence). V dropped 7 bases and J dropped 4; count of bases not matched to a gene: 11. The CDR3 protein is CATTSEGQGSYGYTF. The CDR3 nucleotides are TGTGCCACCACCTCGGAAGGACAGGGAAGCTATGGCTACACCTTC.

This clone was detected a few times. The V call is TRBV7-8, the J call TRBJ1-6, with a weak D call TRBD1 (5 bases). Germline values: CDR1 SGHVS, CDR2 FQNEAQ. This CDR3 is built from 13 residues. The germline V and J ends were trimmed by 3 bases and 14 bases, with 14 bases remaining between them. This chain's CDR3 is CASSLTVQASLHF. In DNA form, the CDR3 reads TGTGCCAGCAGCTTGACAGTACAGGCGTCCCTCCACTTT. Complete variable domain (other parts from reference TRBV7-8 and TRBJ1-6): GAGVSQSPRYKVAKRGQDVALRCDPISGHVSLFWYQQALGQGPEFLTYFQNEAQLDKSGLPSDRFFAERPEGSVSTLKIQRTQQEDSAVYLCASSLTVQASLHFGNGTRLTVT.

J is TRBJ2-1 and V is TRBV2; 13 bases agree with TRBD2. V was pared by 5 bases and J by 8 bases, with 6 bases of the junction left unmatched. Looked up from germline, CDR1 is SNHLY and CDR2 is FYNNEI. The CDR3 covers 15 residues. The DNA for the CDR3 is TGTGCCAGCAGTCCTACTAGCGGGGGGGTCTATGAGCAGTTCTTC. Residues: CASSPTSGGVYEQFF.

The chain links TRBV9 to TRBJ1-2; no clear D. Germline V lookup: CDR1 SGDLS, CDR2 YYNGEE. Trimming shortened V by 0 bases and J by 0 bases, and 9 bases separated the two germline ends. CDR3 length: 15 residues. The CDR3 coding sequence is TGTGCCAGCAGCGTAGTCGAAACAACTAACTATGGCTACACCTTC. Translated: CASSVVETTNYGYTF.

The gene calls are TRBV14 and TRBJ2-3; D is unclear. The CDR3 consists of 12 residues. CDR1 SGHDN and CDR2 FVKESK come from the germline V gene. Trimming stripped 1 base from V and 4 bases from J, with 3 bases between. Written as DNA, the CDR3 is TGTGCCAGCAGCCAAGTACCAGATACGCAGTATTTT. It is translated as CASSQVPDTQYF.

This clone was counted between two and nine times. The chain joins TRBV16 to TRBJ1-3; possible D gene TRBD1, 5 bases. CDR3 length: 14 residues. Germline lookup yields CDR1 KGHSY and CDR2 FQNENV. V gave up 4 bases and J gave up 4 bases, with 11 bases separating them. As DNA, the CDR3 is TGTGCCAGCAGCCCCCCCCGGGGGGGAAACACCATATATTTT. It specifies CASSPPRGGNTIYF.

The gene calls are TRBV4-1 and TRBJ1-2; D may be TRBD1 (5 bases). Looked up from germline, CDR1 is MGHRA and CDR2 is YSYEKL. V lost 4 bases and J lost 8, with 11 bases in between. This CDR3 has 12 amino acids. The DNA for the CDR3 is TGCGCCAGCAGCCCCGTGGGGGGAGGCTACACCTTC. Its protein is CASSPVGGGYTF.

This clone came up a few times. CDR3 sequence reads: CASSWMGGNQPQHF. CDR3 nucleotide sequence: TGCGCCAGCAGCTGGATGGGGGGCAATCAGCCCCAGCATTTT. J is TRBJ1-5 and V is TRBV5-1, with D perhaps matching TRBD1 (5 bases). Per the germline V gene, CDR1 is SGHRS and CDR2 is YFSETQ. The CDR3 is 14 amino acids. Trimming pared 3 bases from V and 2 bases from J, leaving 9 bases between.

V usage is TRBV10-2 and J usage is TRBJ1-3; TRBD1 aligns across 7 bases. The CDR3 has 14 amino acids. Germline V CDR1 and CDR2: WSHSY, SAAADI. V was clipped by 8 bases and J by 4 bases; unmatched bases: 8. The CDR3 nucleotides are TGCGCCAGCTTCCCAGGGGGGCGAGGAAACACCATATATTTT. Protein sequence: CASFPGGRGNTIYF.

This chain uses TRBV4-1 with TRBJ2-7, with 7 bases lining up with TRBD2. CDR1 is MGHRA, CDR2 YSYEKL, per germline. V shed 0 bases, J shed 6 bases, and the junction held 8 bases outside the gene matches. CDR3 size: 15 residues. CDR3 nucleotides: TGCGCCAGCAGCCAAGAGCGGCTAGCGGATCTCGAGCAGTACTTC. This gives the protein CASSQERLADLEQYF.